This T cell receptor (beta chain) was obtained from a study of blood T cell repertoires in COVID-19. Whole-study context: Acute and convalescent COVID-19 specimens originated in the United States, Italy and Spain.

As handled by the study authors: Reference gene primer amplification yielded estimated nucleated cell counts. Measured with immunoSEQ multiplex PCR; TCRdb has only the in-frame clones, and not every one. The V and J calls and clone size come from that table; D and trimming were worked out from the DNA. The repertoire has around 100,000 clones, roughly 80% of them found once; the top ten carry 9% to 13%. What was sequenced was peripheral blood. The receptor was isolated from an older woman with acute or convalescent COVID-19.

The CDR3 sequence: CAAGQYTGELFF. The CDR3 nucleotides are TGTGCTGCCGGACAGTACACCGGGGAGCTGTTTTTT. The V and J genes are TRBV30 and TRBJ2-2; D may be TRBD1 (6 bases). This CDR3 has 12 residues. Germline CDR1 reads GTSNPN; CDR2 reads SVGIG (reference sequence).